These T cell receptor beta chains were read from a single sample in a study of blood T cell repertoires in COVID-19. Sequenced by immunoSEQ multiplex PCR; TCRdb stores in-frame clones only, minus some. This sample has some 320,000 clones, with about 88% found just once. Material for sequencing was PBMCs or T cells enriched from blood (not recorded which). The receptors come from a man between 60 and 75 years old who had recovered from COVID-19. Each CDR3 is given with its conserved first and last residue. The D gene is left open where the match is weak. Expanded clones are given a class, and other clones once, few, many or no size at all.

abundance | j_gene | v_gene | d_gene | len | CDR3aa | CDR3nt
- | TRBJ1-6 | TRBV19 | - | 14 | CASRLQIYNSPLHF | TGTGCCAGCCGTTTGCAGATTTATAATTCACCCCTCCACTTT
- | TRBJ2-2 | TRBV18 | TRBD2 | 18 | CASSPLASLGGITGELFF | TGTGCCAGCTCACCACTCGCAAGCCTCGGGGGGATCACCGGGGAGCTGTTTTTT
- | TRBJ1-3 | TRBV30 | - | 13 | CAWEGGLGNTIYF | TGTGCCTGGGAGGGGGGGCTTGGAAACACCATATATTTT
- | TRBJ1-1 | TRBV10-3 | TRBD1 | 13 | CAISLTGETEAFF | TGTGCCATCAGTTTAACAGGGGAAACTGAAGCTTTCTTT
- | TRBJ1-6 | TRBV4-3 | - | 16 | CASGGGRDPYNSPLHF | TGCGCCAGCGGCGGGGGCAGGGACCCCTATAATTCACCCCTCCACTTT
- | TRBJ1-5 | TRBV2 | TRBD1 | 15 | CASSEVTGTYQPQHF | TGTGCCAGCAGTGAAGTGACAGGGACGTATCAGCCCCAGCATTTT
once | TRBJ1-6 | TRBV27 | - | 15 | CASSLATTYNSPLHF | TGTGCCAGCAGTTTAGCGACTACCTATAATTCACCCCTCCACTTT
- | TRBJ2-3 | TRBV19 | - | 14 | CASSPGQITDTQYF | TGTGCCAGTAGTCCAGGACAGATCACAGATACGCAGTATTTT
- | TRBJ2-1 | TRBV7-8 | - | 15 | CASSLGSASNDEQFF | TGTGCCAGCAGCTTAGGGTCGGCTAGCAATGATGAGCAGTTCTTC
- | TRBJ1-1 | TRBV6-6 | - | 13 | CASRVQGNTEAFF | TGTGCCAGCCGAGTACAGGGCAACACTGAAGCTTTCTTT
- | TRBJ2-7 | TRBV19 | TRBD1 | 14 | CATSPGTGTYEQYF | TGTGCCACCTCCCCCGGGACAGGGACCTACGAGCAGTACTTC
- | TRBJ2-1 | TRBV2 | TRBD1 | 12 | CARRDSYNEQFF | TGTGCCAGGAGGGACAGCTACAATGAGCAGTTCTTC
- | TRBJ2-1 | TRBV10-3 | TRBD2 | 17 | CAISGPLLAGGYNEQFF | TGTGCCATCAGTGGCCCCCTACTAGCGGGAGGGTACAATGAGCAGTTCTTC
- | TRBJ2-3 | TRBV19 | - | 17 | CASSIGGLGGATDTQYF | TGTGCCAGTAGTATAGGCGGCTTAGGGGGGGCGACAGATACGCAGTATTTT
- | TRBJ2-2 | TRBV25-1 | TRBD1 | 16 | CASSELEGAVPRELFF | TGTGCCAGCAGTGAACTTGAGGGGGCAGTCCCCCGGGAGCTGTTTTTT
few | TRBJ1-2 | TRBV27 | TRBD1 | 13 | CASSHDRVGGYTF | TGTGCCAGCAGTCATGACAGGGTGGGGGGCTACACCTTC
few | TRBJ2-1 | TRBV6-5 | - | 15 | CASSPHGYSYNEQFF | TGTGCCAGCAGCCCACATGGTTATTCCTACAATGAGCAGTTCTTC
- | TRBJ2-1 | TRBV9 | TRBD2 | 15 | CASSVPGGSYNEQFF | TGTGCCAGCAGCGTGCCGGGGGGATCCTACAATGAGCAGTTCTTC